The 23 T cell receptor beta chains listed next were all sequenced from one sample in a study of shared clonotypes between healthy human individuals (dated by TCRdb to the early 2020s). CD8 naive samples were obtained by positive selection for CCR7 among CD45RO-negative cells, yielding a CD45RA+CCR7+ population from which TemRA cells were excluded. The library came from the immunoSEQ multiplex PCR assay. TCRdb re-hosts the immuneACCESS table, in-frame sequences only. Its copies lack some clones; in the studies checked, an unresolved V gene accounts for under half of them, and the cause for the rest is not known. This sample lists nearly 2 million clones; about 94% were detected once. The ten largest clones represent 1% to 1.5% of the sample. Sequenced: naive CD8+ T cells sorted from blood. According to the study, the label for this sample's cell subset or site signals: CD45RA+CCR7+. The source of these receptors is a man aged 18 to 29 in good health.

This chain connects TRBV6-5 to TRBJ2-2; D call uncertain. V was shortened by 3 bases and J by 1 base, with 9 bases between the two germline ends. The CDR3 extends over 15 amino acids. CDR1 is MNHEY, CDR2 SVGAGI, per germline. CDR3 DNA: TGTGCCAGCAGTTATTTCGACCAGAACACCGGGGAGCTGTTTTTT. Encoded protein: CASSYFDQNTGELFF.

This chain connects TRBV5-6 to TRBJ2-7, with D uncertain. V lost 2 bases, J lost 4 bases, and 13 bases lay in between. Germline lookup yields CDR1 SGHDT and CDR2 YYEEEE. The CDR3 covers 14 residues. CDR3 loop: CASSLGQLPYEQYF. Here the CDR3 DNA reads TGTGCCAGCAGCTTAGGGCAGCTTCCGTACGAGCAGTACTTC. Full variable domain (missing parts from reference TRBV5-6 and TRBJ2-7): DAGVTQSPTHLIKTRGQQVTLRCSPKSGHDTVSWYQQALGQGPQFIFQYYEEEERQRGNFPDRFSGHQFPNYSSELNVNALLLGDSALYLCASSLGQLPYEQYFGPGTRLTVT.

This chain uses TRBV30 with TRBJ2-1; no reliable D call. Germline lookup yields CDR1 GTSNPN and CDR2 SVGIG (reference sequence). The germline V and J ends were trimmed by 4 bases and 6 bases, with 7 bases remaining between them. The CDR3 sequence is 11 residues long. CDR3: CAWNSPNEQFF. The CDR3 DNA sequence: TGTGCCTGGAATTCCCCCAATGAGCAGTTCTTC.

The chain is built from TRBV6-6 and TRBJ2-7, with a weak D call TRBD2 (5 bases). Germline loops: CDR1 MNHNY, CDR2 SVGAGI (reference sequence). CDR3 length: 13 residues. The CDR3 region has the DNA TGTGCAGTTGGTCTAGCTGGCTCCTACGAGCAGTACTTC. Its translation is CAVGLAGSYEQYF.

The CDR3 spells CARLTSGVSSGNTIYF. CDR3 nucleotide sequence: TGTGCCAGGCTGACCTCGGGGGTCAGCTCTGGAAACACCATATATTTT. The chain links TRBV10-3 to TRBJ1-3; perhaps TRBD1 as D (5 bases). Trimming stripped 10 bases from V and 0 bases from J, with 19 bases between. Germline lookup yields CDR1 ENHRY and CDR2 SYGVKD. This CDR3 comprises 16 residues.

This chain connects TRBV7-2 to TRBJ2-7, with a possible D match to TRBD2 (5 bases). The germline V and J ends were trimmed by 6 bases and 3 bases, with 12 bases remaining between them. From germline, CDR1 is SGHTA and CDR2 FQGNSA. The CDR3 contains 13 residues. CDR3 amino acids: CASSPSWGYEQYF. The CDR3 region has the DNA TGTGCCAGCAGTCCTAGCTGGGGCTACGAGCAGTACTTC.

This chain uses TRBV23-1 with TRBJ1-4; 7 bases line up with TRBD1. TRBV23-1 is an ORF, and what it does is uncertain. The CDR3 extends over 16 amino acids. The J segment lost 4 bases and the V segment lost 10 bases, leaving 15 bases of the junction unmatched. The CDR3 DNA is TGCGCCATCCCAGTCAGAAGGCAGGGGGTTAATGAAAAACTGTTTTTT. This gives the protein CAIPVRRQGVNEKLFF.

This clone was seen just once. The chain recombines TRBV27 with TRBJ2-7; 11 bases match TRBD2. V lost 7 bases, J lost 1 base, and 3 bases stayed unmatched. The CDR3 is made up of 14 amino acids. Per the germline V gene, CDR1 is MNHEY and CDR2 is SMNVEV (reference sequence). The CDR3 sequence: CASKASGGSYEQYF. As DNA, the CDR3 is TGTGCCAGCAAGGCTAGCGGGGGGTCCTACGAGCAGTACTTC.

This chain uses TRBV6-5 with TRBJ2-5, with TRBD2 identical over 12 bases. The CDR3 is 16 residues long. Trimming took 0 bases from V and 5 from J; bases not matched to a gene: 4. Germline loops: CDR1 MNHEY, CDR2 SVGAGI. As DNA, the CDR3 is TGTGCCAGCAGTTACTCACTAGCGGGAGGTTTTGAGACCCAGTACTTC. Its translation is CASSYSLAGGFETQYF.

Comment on this clone: This specimen includes other DNA sequences encoding the same CDR3. The chain has TRBV19 and TRBJ2-7; the D gene is possibly TRBD1 (6 bases). The germline V and J ends were trimmed by 5 bases and 4 bases, with 12 bases remaining between them. There are 13 residues in the CDR3. Germline loops: CDR1 LNHDA, CDR2 SQIVND (reference sequence). For the CDR3, the DNA is TGTGCCAGTAGTGCCGGGACACTTTACGAGCAGTACTTC. Residues: CASSAGTLYEQYF. Full variable domain (remainder filled in from reference TRBV19 and TRBJ2-7): DGGITQSPKYLFRKEGQNVTLSCEQNLNHDAMYWYRQDPGQGLRLIYYSQIVNDFQKGDIAEGYSVSREKKESFPLTVTSAQKNPTAFYLCASSAGTLYEQYFGPGTRLTVT.

This sequence joins TRBV7-3 and TRBJ2-1; 10 bases agree with TRBD2. This CDR3 contains 15 residues. Germline V gene lookup returns CDR1 SGHTA and CDR2 FQGTGA. J lost 8 bases, V lost 3 bases, and 7 bases had no gene match. The chain's CDR3 is CASSLVTSGWDEQFF. The CDR3, as DNA: TGTGCCAGCAGCTTGGTGACTAGCGGGTGGGATGAGCAGTTCTTC.

The gene calls are TRBV6-5 and TRBJ1-1; D unclear. V was shortened by 4 bases and J by 1 base, with 10 bases between the two germline ends. Germline CDR1 reads MNHEY; CDR2 reads SVGAGI. The CDR3 spans 14 residues. CDR3 region: CASSSSDGNTEAFF. CDR3 nucleotides: TGTGCCAGCAGTTCGTCCGACGGGAACACTGAAGCTTTCTTT.

This clone was detected only once. This chain joins TRBV5-5 and TRBJ2-3; the D is unclear. Germline assignment: CDR1 SGHKS and CDR2 YYEKEE (reference sequence). V was cut by 1 base and J by 2 bases, with 11 bases left in between. This CDR3 region has 15 residues. DNA of the CDR3: TGTGCCAGCAGCTTGCCAGGATTCGACACAGATACGCAGTATTTT. Amino acids: CASSLPGFDTDTQYF.

This clone has a handful of counts. The chain is built from TRBV6-5 and TRBJ2-7; no firm D call. V lost 5 bases and J 7 bases, leaving 15 bases between the germline ends. The CDR3 spans 13 residues. The germline CDR1 and CDR2 sequences are MNHEY and SVGAGI. CDR3 coding DNA: TGTGCCAGCAGTCTCTCCCATTATGGGGAGCAGTACTTC. The encoded protein is CASSLSHYGEQYF.

Regarding this clone: The sample holds other DNA sequences that translate to the same CDR3. The genes are TRBV28 and TRBJ1-5; no clear D. Germline CDR1 and CDR2: MDHEN and SYDVKM. The CDR3 extends over 13 amino acids. V lost 11 bases and J 2 bases, leaving 13 bases between the germline ends. For the CDR3, the DNA is TGTGCCTCCAGCCTGCTGGGCAATCAGCCCCAGCATTTT. It is translated as CASSLLGNQPQHF.

CDR3 loop: CASSTTGGRFQETQYF. The CDR3 DNA is TGTGCCAGCAGCACGACAGGGGGCAGGTTTCAAGAGACCCAGTACTTC. The chain is built from TRBV7-3 and TRBJ2-5; TRBD1 matches at 10 bases. CDR1 and CDR2 from the germline V gene are SGHTA and FQGTGA. The CDR3 runs 16 residues. J gave up 2 bases and V 5 bases, and 8 bases lay outside the gene matches.

This sequence joins TRBV5-4 and TRBJ2-7, with D unresolved. V shed 1 base and J shed 6 bases, with 8 bases lying between them. Germline V gene lookup returns CDR1 SGHNT and CDR2 YYREEE (reference sequence). This CDR3 has 12 amino acids. The DNA for the CDR3 is TGTGCCAGCAGCTTGTATAGTCTCGAGCAGTACTTC. Amino acid sequence: CASSLYSLEQYF. The full variable domain, completed using reference TRBV5-4 and TRBJ2-7, is ETGVTQSPTHLIKTRGQQVTLRCSSQSGHNTVSWYQQALGQGPQFIFQYYREEENGRGNFPPRFSGLQFPNYSSELNVNALELDDSALYLCASSLYSLEQYFGPGTRLTVT.

The V call is TRBV7-6, the J call TRBJ1-3; maybe TRBD1 (6 bases). Germline V gene sequence: CDR1 SGHVS, CDR2 FNYEAQ. This CDR3 is built from 17 residues. Trimming pared 0 bases from V and 1 base from J, leaving 13 bases between. CDR3 protein: CASSLAFEGDSGNTIYF. CDR3 nucleotides: TGTGCCAGCAGCTTAGCGTTTGAGGGGGATTCTGGAAACACCATATATTTT.

The chain recombines TRBV5-1 with TRBJ2-7; 7 bases line up with TRBD2. J lost 3 bases, V lost 3 bases, and 9 bases had no gene match. CDR3 length equals 15 residues. In germline, CDR1 is SGHRS, CDR2 YFSETQ. The CDR3: CASSWGAGNFYEQYF. CDR3 coding DNA: TGCGCCAGCAGCTGGGGAGCGGGGAACTTCTACGAGCAGTACTTC.

The genes are TRBV25-1 and TRBJ1-2; unclear D gene. Trimming stripped 1 base from V and 4 bases from J, with 7 bases between. The CDR3 spans 13 residues. Germline-derived CDR1 and CDR2 are MGHDK and SYGVNS. The CDR3 is CASSESGGYGYTF. Written as DNA, the CDR3 is TGTGCCAGCAGTGAATCCGGCGGCTATGGCTACACCTTC.

The CDR3 protein is CASSVSDFGSSGNTIYF. The CDR3 DNA reads TGCGCCAGCAGCGTGAGCGACTTCGGGAGCTCTGGAAACACCATATATTTT. The chain joins TRBV5-1 to TRBJ1-3; D not resolved. CDR3 size: 17 residues. Trimming pared 4 bases from V and 0 bases from J, leaving 17 bases between. CDR1 SGHRS and CDR2 YFSETQ come from the germline V gene.

The gene calls are TRBV11-3 and TRBJ1-5; no definite D call. The CDR3 covers 17 residues. In germline, CDR1 is SGHNT, CDR2 YENEEA. Trimming shortened V by 1 base and J by 3 bases, and 16 bases separated the two germline ends. The CDR3 is CASSLVGQAKPNQPQHF. The CDR3 DNA reads TGTGCCAGCAGCTTAGTAGGGCAAGCGAAACCCAATCAGCCCCAGCATTTT.

V gene TRBV6-5 combines with J gene TRBJ1-5; 10 bases map to TRBD1. This CDR3 has 16 residues. Germline V gives CDR1 MNHEY, CDR2 SVGAGI. Trimming took 2 bases from V and 6 from J; bases not matched to a gene: 7. DNA of the CDR3: TGTGCCAGCAGTTACGGAAGGACAGGGGGAGCTCAGCCCCAGCATTTT. It translates to CASSYGRTGGAQPQHF.